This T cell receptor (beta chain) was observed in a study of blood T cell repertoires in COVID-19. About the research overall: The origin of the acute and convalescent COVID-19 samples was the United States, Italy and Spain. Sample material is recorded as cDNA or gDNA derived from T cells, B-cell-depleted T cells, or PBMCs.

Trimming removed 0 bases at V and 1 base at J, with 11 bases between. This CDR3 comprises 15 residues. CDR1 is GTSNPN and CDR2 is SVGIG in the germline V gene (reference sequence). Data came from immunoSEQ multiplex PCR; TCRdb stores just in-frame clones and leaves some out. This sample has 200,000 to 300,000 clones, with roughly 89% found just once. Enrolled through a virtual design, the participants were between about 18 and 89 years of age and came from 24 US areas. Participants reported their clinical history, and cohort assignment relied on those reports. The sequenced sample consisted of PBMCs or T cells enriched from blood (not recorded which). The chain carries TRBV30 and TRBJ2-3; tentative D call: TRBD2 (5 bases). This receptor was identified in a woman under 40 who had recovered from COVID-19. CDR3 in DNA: TGTGCCTGGAGTGTAAATAGCGACCGCACAGATACGCAGTATTTT. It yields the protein CAWSVNSDRTDTQYF.